The clone carrying this T cell receptor beta chain appeared a few times. The sample originates from a study of T cells after yellow fever vaccination. Germline V gene lookup returns CDR1 SGDLS and CDR2 YYNGEE. V lost 0 bases, J lost 5 bases, and 11 bases lay in between. The length of the CDR3 is 14 residues. TCRdb analysed the 5' RACE reads with MiXCR anew, one entry per CDR3 protein. The sample comprises under 400,000 distinct CDR3 sequences, approximately 12% of which are singletons, and around 3% rests with the top ten. The material was CD4+ T cells sorted from PBMCs, obtained 15 days after the yellow fever booster vaccination. This sequence was found in a man younger than 35 who received the YFV17D yellow fever vaccine. V is TRBV9 and J is TRBJ2-5; D call uncertain. The CDR3 protein is CASSVGSRLETQYF. CDR3 DNA sequence: TGTGCCAGCAGCGTAGGTTCGCGCCTGGAGACCCAGTACTTC.